This T cell receptor (beta chain) was identified in a study of T cell responses to AZD1222 COVID-19 vaccine. This clone has only one observation. The method was immunoSEQ multiplex PCR; TCRdb's version includes in-frame clones alone and lacks a portion of them. The repertoire holds fewer than 70,000 clones, 70% to 80% seen once, with roughly 3.5% in the top ten. Per germline, CDR1 SGHKS and CDR2 YYEKEE (reference sequence). The CDR3 loop spans 12 amino acids. The V and J ends lost 4 bases and 4 bases respectively, with 8 bases between them. The sample in question was peripheral blood, obtained 28 days after the second AZD1222 dose. The receptor comes from an adult who received the AZD1222 COVID-19 vaccine. V usage is TRBV5-5 and J usage is TRBJ2-5; no firm D call. The DNA for the CDR3 is TGTGCCAGCAGCCCATGGGGAGAGACCCAGTACTTC. Amino acids: CASSPWGETQYF.